These 16 T cell receptor beta chains originate from one sample sequenced in a study of naive CD8 T cells in extremely preterm neonates. TCRdb keeps only in-frame clones here, not all; method: immunoSEQ multiplex PCR. The repertoire has more than 5,500 clones, roughly 96% of them found once; the top ten carry about 0.4%. Specimen: naive CD8+ T cells from blood. The source is a human donor in good health.

V usage is TRBV6-6 and J usage is TRBJ1-3; D not resolved. Germline V gives CDR1 MNHNY, CDR2 SVGAGI (reference sequence). The CDR3 contains 14 residues. V gave up 4 bases and J gave up 4 bases, with 11 bases separating them. This chain's CDR3 is CASSFGQSGNTIYF. DNA of the CDR3: TGTGCCAGCAGTTTTGGGCAGTCGGGAAACACCATATATTTT.

V gene TRBV30 combines with J gene TRBJ2-2, with 10 bases lining up with TRBD2. This CDR3 is 18 amino acids long. Germline V CDR1 and CDR2: GTSNPN, SVGIG (reference sequence). J lost 0 bases, V lost 4 bases, and 11 bases had no gene match. The CDR3 nucleotides read TGTGCCTGGAAGCTTATGAGGACTAGCGGCTCGAACACCGGGGAGCTGTTTTTT. Its protein product is CAWKLMRTSGSNTGELFF.

The chain uses TRBV28 and TRBJ1-2, with 8 bases that match TRBD1. The CDR3 has 14 amino acids. V lost 1 base and J lost 4; bases outside the gene matches: 2. CDR1 is MDHEN, CDR2 SYDVKM, per germline. The CDR3 nucleotides read TGTGCCAGCAGTTTATCAGGGGGCGGCTATGGCTACACCTTC. It is translated as CASSLSGGGYGYTF.

The J gene is TRBJ1-2, the V gene TRBV29-1; 12 nucleotides match TRBD1. V lost 1 base to trimming and J lost 5 bases; unmatched junction nucleotides: 5. This CDR3 has 15 amino acids. Germline V gives CDR1 SQVTM, CDR2 ANQGSEA. The CDR3 coding sequence is TGCAGCGTTGAAGGGGACAGGGGGCTTCGATATGGCTACACCTTC. As protein: CSVEGDRGLRYGYTF.

V usage is TRBV7-2 and J usage is TRBJ2-1; 14 bases match TRBD2. The CDR3 runs 18 residues. Losses at the gene ends were 1 base for V and 6 bases for J; bases not matched to a gene: 8. Per germline, CDR1 SGHTA and CDR2 FQGNSA. The CDR3 region has the DNA TGTGCCAGCAGCTTAGGACCAACCGGGACTAGCGGGGGCAATGAGCAGTTCTTC. Residues: CASSLGPTGTSGGNEQFF.

This chain links TRBV6-5 with TRBJ2-7; no reliable D call. V shed 5 bases and J shed 4 bases, with 9 bases lying between them. Germline lookup yields CDR1 MNHEY and CDR2 SVGAGI. The CDR3 loop spans 12 amino acids. CDR3 in DNA: TGTGCCAGCAGTATATCAGGTTACGAGCAGTACTTC. It yields the protein CASSISGYEQYF.

The chain uses TRBV6-6 and TRBJ2-5; TRBD1 agrees at 10 bases. Germline trimming cut 2 bases from V and 6 bases from J; bases unmatched to any gene: 9. Germline V gene data show CDR1 as MNHNY and CDR2 as SVGAGI (reference sequence). The CDR3 extends over 16 amino acids. Here the CDR3 reads CASSYPDRGVLKTQYF. For the CDR3, the DNA is TGTGCCAGCAGTTACCCGGACAGGGGGGTACTGAAGACCCAGTACTTC.

The chain carries TRBV6-1 and TRBJ1-2; 8 bases line up with TRBD1. The V gene's germline CDR1 is MNHNS and CDR2 SASEGT. Trimming removed 6 bases from V and 0 bases from J; junction bases left unmatched: 3. This CDR3 comprises 14 residues. The CDR3: CASSRTGTNYGYTF. The CDR3 coding sequence is TGTGCCAGCAGCCGGACAGGGACTAACTATGGCTACACCTTC.

This clone appeared once. The genes are TRBV6-5 and TRBJ2-1; 11 nucleotides align to TRBD1. The CDR3 sequence is 13 residues long. Trimming removed 6 bases from V and 7 bases from J; junction bases left unmatched: 2. Per germline, CDR1 MNHEY and CDR2 SVGAGI. The chain's CDR3 is CASRGTGGNEQFF. The CDR3 nucleotides read TGTGCCAGCAGGGGGACAGGGGGGAATGAGCAGTTCTTC.

Here the CDR3 DNA reads TGCGCCAGCAGCTTGGACGCCACAGGGGGATCCTACGAGCAGTACTTC. Protein: CASSLDATGGSYEQYF. The V call is TRBV5-1, the J call TRBJ2-7; 8 bases agree with TRBD1. CDR3 length: 16 amino acids. With 0 bases clipped from V and 1 base from J, the junction kept 6 bases outside the gene matches. Germline CDR1 is SGHRS and CDR2 is YFSETQ.

CDR3 coding DNA: TGTGCCAGCAGTAGGGGACAGGACCATTCACCCCTCCACTTT. Its translation is CASSRGQDHSPLHF. V is TRBV9 and J is TRBJ1-6; 8 positions agree with TRBD1. J gave up 8 bases and V 5 bases, and 6 bases lay outside the gene matches. The CDR3 totals 14 residues. Germline assignment: CDR1 SGDLS and CDR2 YYNGEE.

V is TRBV6-1 and J is TRBJ2-2; D may be TRBD1 (5 bases). In germline, CDR1 is MNHNS, CDR2 SASEGT. The germline V and J ends were trimmed by 10 bases and 2 bases, with 17 bases remaining between them. The CDR3 runs 15 residues. CDR3 DNA: TGTGCCATCAAAACCGGACAAATCAACACCGGGGAGCTGTTTTTT. Translating gives CAIKTGQINTGELFF.

The chain joins TRBV30 to TRBJ2-1; 9 bases agree with TRBD1. The CDR3 is 14 amino acids. Germline loops: CDR1 GTSNPN, CDR2 SVGIG (reference sequence). Trimming at V came to 4 bases and at J to 4 bases, leaving 5 bases not matched to a gene. The CDR3 DNA reads TGTGCCTGGACCCCGGGACAGGGTTACAATGAGCAGTTCTTC. Encoded protein: CAWTPGQGYNEQFF.

The J gene is TRBJ2-1, the V gene TRBV6-5; 9 bases line up with TRBD2. The V and J ends lost 2 bases and 6 bases, in that order; junction bases with no gene match: 5. Germline loops: CDR1 MNHEY, CDR2 SVGAGI. The CDR3 covers 15 residues. The CDR3 nucleotides read TGTGCCAGCAGTTACGAAGGCGGGGGGGCCAATGAGCAGTTCTTC. This encodes CASSYEGGGANEQFF.

The genes are TRBV2 and TRBJ2-5; a possible D gene is TRBD2 (6 bases). CDR1 is SNHLY, CDR2 FYNNEI, per germline. The CDR3 has 14 residues. V dropped 5 bases and J dropped 4 bases, with 14 bases sitting between them. CDR3 protein: CASSPPGRRETQYF. The CDR3 DNA is TGTGCCAGCAGTCCCCCGGGGAGGAGAGAGACCCAGTACTTC.

The count of this clone is one. The chain joins TRBV7-2 to TRBJ1-2, with 8 bases fitting TRBD1. The CDR3 covers 13 residues. J gave up 6 bases and V 5 bases, and 5 bases lay outside the gene matches. Germline lookup yields CDR1 SGHTA and CDR2 FQGNSA. The CDR3 DNA reads TGTGCCAGCAGCAACGACAGGGGCGATGGCTACACCTTC. As protein: CASSNDRGDGYTF.